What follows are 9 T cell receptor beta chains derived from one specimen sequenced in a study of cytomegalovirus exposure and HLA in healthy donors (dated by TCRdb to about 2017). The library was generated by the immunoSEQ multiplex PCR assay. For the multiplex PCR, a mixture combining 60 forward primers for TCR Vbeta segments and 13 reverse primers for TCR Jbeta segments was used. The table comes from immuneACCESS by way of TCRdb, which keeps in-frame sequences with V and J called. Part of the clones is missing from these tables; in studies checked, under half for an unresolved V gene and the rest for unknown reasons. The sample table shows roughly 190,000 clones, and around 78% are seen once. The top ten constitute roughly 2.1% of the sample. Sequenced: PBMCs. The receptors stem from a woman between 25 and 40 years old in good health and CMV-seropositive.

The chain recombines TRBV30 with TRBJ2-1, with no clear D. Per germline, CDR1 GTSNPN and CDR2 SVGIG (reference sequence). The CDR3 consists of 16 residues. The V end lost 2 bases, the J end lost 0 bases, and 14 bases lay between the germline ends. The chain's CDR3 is CAWSPSFFSSYNEQFF. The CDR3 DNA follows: TGTGCCTGGAGTCCTTCCTTCTTTAGCTCCTACAATGAGCAGTTCTTC.

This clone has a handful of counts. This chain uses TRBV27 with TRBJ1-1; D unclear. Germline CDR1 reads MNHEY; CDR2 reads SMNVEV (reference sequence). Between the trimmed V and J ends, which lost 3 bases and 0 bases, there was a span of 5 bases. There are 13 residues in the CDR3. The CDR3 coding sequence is TGTGCCAGCAGTTTTAGAATGAACACTGAAGCTTTCTTT. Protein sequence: CASSFRMNTEAFF.

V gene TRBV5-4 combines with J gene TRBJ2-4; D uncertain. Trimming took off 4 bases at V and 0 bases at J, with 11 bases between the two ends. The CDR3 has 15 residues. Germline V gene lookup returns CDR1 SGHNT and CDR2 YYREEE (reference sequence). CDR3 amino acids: CASSGAERAKNIQYF. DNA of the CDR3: TGTGCCAGCAGCGGAGCTGAACGAGCCAAAAACATTCAGTACTTC.

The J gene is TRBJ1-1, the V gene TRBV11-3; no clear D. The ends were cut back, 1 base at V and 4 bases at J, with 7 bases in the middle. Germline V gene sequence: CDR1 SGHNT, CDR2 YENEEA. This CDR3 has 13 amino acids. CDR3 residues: CASSLGEATEAFF. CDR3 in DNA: TGTGCCAGCAGCTTAGGGGAGGCCACTGAAGCTTTCTTT. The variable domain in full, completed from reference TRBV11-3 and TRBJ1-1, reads EAGVVQSPRYKIIEKKQPVAFWCNPISGHNTLYWYLQNLGQGPELLIRYENEEAVDDSQLPKDRFSAERLKGVDSTLKIQPAELGDSAVYLCASSLGEATEAFFGQGTRLTVV.

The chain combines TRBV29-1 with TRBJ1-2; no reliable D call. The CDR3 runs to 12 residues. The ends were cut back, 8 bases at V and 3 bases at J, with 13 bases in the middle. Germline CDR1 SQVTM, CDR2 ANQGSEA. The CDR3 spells CSTTVSDYGYTF. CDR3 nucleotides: TGCAGCACCACGGTGTCTGACTATGGCTACACCTTC.

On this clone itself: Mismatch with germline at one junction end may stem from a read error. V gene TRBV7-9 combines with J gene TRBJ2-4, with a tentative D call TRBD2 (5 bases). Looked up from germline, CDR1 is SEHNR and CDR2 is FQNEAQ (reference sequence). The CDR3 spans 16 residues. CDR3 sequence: CSSSPTTRVAKNIQYF. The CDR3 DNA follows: TGTTCCAGCAGCCCTACTACGAGGGTCGCCAAAAACATTCAGTACTTC.

In DNA form, the CDR3 reads TGTGCCAGCAGTGCGCGGTTGGGAGGGGAAACAGATACGCAGTATTTT. It specifies CASSARLGGETDTQYF. The V gene is TRBV2, the J gene TRBJ2-3; TRBD2 matches at 7 bases. V gave up 4 bases and J gave up 3 bases; unmatched junction bases: 10. Looked up from germline, CDR1 is SNHLY and CDR2 is FYNNEI. This CDR3 is 16 amino acids long.

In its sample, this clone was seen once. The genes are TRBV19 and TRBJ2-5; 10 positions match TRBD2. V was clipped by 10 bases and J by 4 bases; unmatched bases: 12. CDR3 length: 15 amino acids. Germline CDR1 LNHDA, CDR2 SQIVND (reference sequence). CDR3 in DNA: TGTGCCATAAGTCGGTCTAGCGGGAGTTCAGAGACCCAGTACTTC. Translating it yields CAISRSSGSSETQYF.

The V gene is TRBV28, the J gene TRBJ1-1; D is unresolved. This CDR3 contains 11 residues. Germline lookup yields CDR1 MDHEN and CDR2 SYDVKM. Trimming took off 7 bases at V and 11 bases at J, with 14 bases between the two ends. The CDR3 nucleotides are TGTGCCAGCACCCTGTCCCGGGAGGCTTTCTTT. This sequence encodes CASTLSREAFF.